The clone carrying this T cell receptor (beta chain) was counted only a few times. Authors' data handling: It was from reference gene primer amplification that nucleated cell counts were estimated. Assay: immunoSEQ multiplex PCR; the TCRdb copy retains only in-frame clones and omits some. V and J calls and clone size are as listed in that table; D and trimming were resolved from the DNA. Of about 250,000 clones listed, roughly 80% are singletons. The data were obtained in a study of blood T cell repertoires in COVID-19. Overall study: Material from acute and convalescent COVID-19 was sourced from the United States, Italy and Spain. The analysed material was cDNA or gDNA that came from T cells, B-cell-depleted T cells, or PBMCs.

V was clipped by 5 bases and J by 5 bases, with 4 bases between them. The CDR3 spans 12 residues. Exposed study participants had met a COVID-19 case within 2 weeks before entry. Input material: PBMCs or T cells enriched from blood (not recorded which). This clonotype was sampled from a man aged 35 to 55 who had been exposed to COVID-19. The chain employs TRBV12-3 or TRBV12-4 and TRBJ1-6; D not certain. CDR3 DNA: TGTGCCAGCAGTCGTCATAATTCACCCCTCCACTTT. Residues: CASSRHNSPLHF.